This is a list of T cell receptor beta chains from one sample in a study of esophageal squamous cell carcinoma under preoperative chemotherapy. TCRdb fed the PCR reads into MiXCR, producing one record per CDR3 protein. The sample lists 15,000 to 20,000 distinct CDR3 sequences, around 45% occurring once. Sampling was carried out from a patient given preoperative chemotherapy. These receptor sequences come from a human donor with esophageal squamous cell carcinoma. The donor label of this sample is uncertain. Each CDR3 is given with its conserved first and last residue. The order of the fields is CDR3 length, clone size, D gene, J gene, V gene, CDR3 protein, CDR3 DNA. A D gene is named only where the DNA matches it firmly. Rows may omit the clone size; those that give it use once, few, many or a size class.

15 once . TRBJ2-3 TRBV7-3 CASSAARGDIDTQYF TGTGCCAGCAGCGCTGCTCGGGGAGACATAGATACGCAGTATTTC
17 once . TRBJ1-4 TRBV7-2 CASSLDPSGWAKGKLFF TGTGCCAGCAGCTTAGACCCATCAGGGTGGGCCAAGGGAAAACTGTTTTTT
13 . . TRBJ2-7 TRBV7-2 CASSLYRAYEQYF TGTGCCAGCAGCTTGTACAGGGCCTACGAGCAGTACTTC
15 . TRBD1 TRBJ2-5 TRBV7-6 CASSPRSGTEETQYF TGTGCCAGCAGCCCTAGGTCGGGGACAGAAGAGACCCAGTACTTC
24 . . TRBJ2-2 TRBV12-3/TRBV12-4 CASSLSLQAGVASEHAMNTGAQFF TGTGCCAGCAGTTTGTCCCTACAGGCAGGGGTGGCTAGCGAGCACGCTATGAACACCGGGGCGCAGTTTTTT
17 . . TRBJ2-1 TRBV7-3 CASSLGSGQSLLNEQFF TGTGCCAGCAGCTTAGGCTCGGGTCAATCCCTCCTCAATGAGCAGTTCTTC
14 many . TRBJ2-1 TRBV5-1 CASHIGEGFNEQFF TGCGCCAGCCACATCGGAGAGGGGTTCAATGAGCAGTTCTTC
17 . . TRBJ2-5 TRBV7-2 CASSAVLGALDQETQYF TGTGCCAGCAGCGCGGTGCTTGGCGCCCTAGACCAAGAGACCCAGTACTTC
15 few TRBD2 TRBJ2-1 TRBV7-6 CASSPGAGEYNEQFF TGTGCCAGCAGTCCCGGGGCGGGGGAGTACAATGAGCAGTTCTTC
14 . TRBD1 TRBJ1-2 TRBV28 CASSPGQVVYGYTF TGTGCCAGCAGTCCTGGACAGGTGGTCTATGGCTACACCTTC
16 many TRBD2 TRBJ2-1 TRBV7-2 CASSSSRGGRYNEQFF TGTGCCAGCAGCTCATCGCGGGGGGGAAGATACAATGAGCAGTTCTTC
15 . . TRBJ2-5 TRBV7-8 CARGLRGRGEDTQYF TGTGCCAGGGGCTTACGGGGCCGTGGGGAAGATACCCAGTATTTC
12 medium-sized . TRBJ2-1 TRBV12-3/TRBV12-4 CASSPGVNEQFF TGTGCCAGCAGTCCTGGTGTTAATGAGCAGTTCTTC
12 . . TRBJ2-1 TRBV7-9 CASTPGGPEQFF TGTGCCAGCACCCCGGGTGGGCCTGAGCAGTTCTTC
18 few TRBD1 TRBJ2-6 TRBV7-3 CASSYTGTGYSGANVLTF TGTGCCAGCAGCTATACCGGGACAGGCTACTCTGGGGCCAACGTCCTGACTTTC
13 few . TRBJ2-2 TRBV19 CASSKVNTGELFF TGTGCCAGTAGTAAAGTTAACACCGGGGAGCTGTTTTTT
13 . . TRBJ2-7 TRBV7-9 CASSSSTGYEQYF TGTGCCAGCAGCTCATCGACAGGATACGAGCAGTACTTC
11 . . TRBJ2-7 TRBV7-6 CASSAQDEQYF TGTGCCTCCTCTGCTCAAGACGAGCAGTACTTC
16 few . TRBJ2-1 TRBV10-2 CASTNLAPLTQDEQFF TGCGCCAGCACTAACTTAGCCCCCCTAACCCAGGATGAGCAGTTCTTC
14 many . TRBJ2-5 TRBV7-2 CASSSTNTEETQYF TGTGCCAGCAGCTCAACCAACACCGAAGAGACCCAGTACTTC
13 few . TRBJ2-3 TRBV18 CASSQESTDTQYF TGTGCCAGCTCACAGGAAAGCACAGATACGCAGTATTTT
16 . TRBD1 TRBJ1-5 TRBV7-2 CASSLGLGQGSQPQHF TGTGCCAGCAGCTTAGGACTGGGACAGGGCTCCCAGCCCCAGCATTTT
17 . TRBD2 TRBJ2-1 TRBV27 CASSLYSGTSGSYEQFF TGTGCCAGCAGTTTATATTCGGGGACTAGCGGGAGCTATGAGCAGTTCTTC
13 . . TRBJ2-3 TRBV7-2 CASSPYRADTQYF TGTGCCAGCAGCCCCTATCGGGCAGATACGCAGTATTTT
18 . . TRBJ2-7 TRBV7-8 CVSSKGPHQTGKAYEQYF TGTGTCAGCAGCAAAGGACCGCATCAGACGGGAAAGGCCTACGAGCAGTACTTC
13 . . TRBJ2-2 TRBV7-2 CASSRGATGELFF TGTGCCAGCAGCCGCGGTGCGACCGGGGAGCTGTTTTTT
13 few . TRBJ2-2 TRBV12-3/TRBV12-4 CASSARDTGELFF TGTGCCAGCAGTGCCCGAGACACCGGGGAGCTGTTTTTT